These 20 T cell receptor beta chains share one sample of origin, sequenced in a study of blood T cells in healthy people across ages. Through a sample-barcoded 5' primer and a J-beta primer mix, a second PCR was run for about 6 to 12 cycles. TCRdb used MiXCR to reprocess the 5' RACE reads, holding one entry per CDR3 protein. The sample has roughly 900,000 distinct CDR3 sequences; 40% to 60% are singletons. Sample: blood. The receptors derive from a man aged 30-40 years in good health.

There are a few counts of this clonotype. The chain links TRBV4-3 to TRBJ2-5, with 8 bases lining up with TRBD1. Trimming cost V 4 bases and J 4 bases; bases outside gene matches: 5. CDR1 and CDR2 (germline): LGHNA, YSLEER. The CDR3 extends over 14 amino acids. The CDR3, as DNA: TGCGCCAGCAGCCGGGACAGGAACGGAGAGACCCAGTACTTC. This codes for CASSRDRNGETQYF.

This chain uses TRBV20-1 with TRBJ2-3, with a possible D match to TRBD2 (6 bases). V was pared by 3 bases and J by 2 bases, with 9 bases between. CDR3 length equals 13 residues. Germline V lookup: CDR1 DFQATT, CDR2 SNEGSKA (reference sequence). CDR3 residues: CSASGEVTDTQYF. As DNA, the CDR3 is TGCAGTGCTAGTGGGGAGGTCACAGATACGCAGTATTTT.

This chain links TRBV28 with TRBJ1-5; maybe TRBD1 (6 bases). This CDR3 is built from 15 residues. V was pared by 5 bases and J by 11 bases, with 22 bases between. Looked up from germline, CDR1 is MDHEN and CDR2 is SYDVKM. CDR3: CASSPKTGTGRAQHF. Here the CDR3 DNA reads TGTGCCAGCAGTCCGAAGACAGGTACAGGTAGAGCCCAGCATTTT. The full variable domain, its missing parts supplied by reference TRBV28 and TRBJ1-5, is DVKVTQSSRYLVKRTGEKVFLECVQDMDHENMFWYRQDPGLGLRLIYFSYDVKMKEKGDIPEGYSVSREKKERFSLILESASTNQTSMYLCASSPKTGTGRAQHFGDGTRLSIL.

This clonotype was seen more than once but under ten times. This sequence joins TRBV6-5 and TRBJ2-7, with no clear D. This CDR3 comprises 16 residues. V shed 3 bases and J shed 0 bases, with 15 bases lying between them. The germline V gene has CDR1 MNHEY and CDR2 SVGAGI. The CDR3 DNA reads TGTGCCAGCAGTTATAAGAGTACCATAGGCTCCTACGAGCAGTACTTC. It is translated as CASSYKSTIGSYEQYF.

This clonotype was detected a few times. The rearrangement joins TRBV28 to TRBJ2-3, with 14 bases lining up with TRBD2. J lost 2 bases, V lost 3 bases, and 7 bases had no gene match. Germline CDR1 is MDHEN and CDR2 is SYDVKM. CDR3 length: 18 residues. The DNA of the CDR3 is TGTGCCAGCAGTTTTCAGGGACTAGCGGGGGCCACCACAGATACGCAGTATTTT. Translation gives CASSFQGLAGATTDTQYF.

V usage is TRBV5-4 and J usage is TRBJ2-5; 9 positions agree with TRBD2. The CDR3 covers 16 residues. With V trimmed by 0 bases and J by 2 bases, 5 bases remained unmatched. CDR1 is SGHNT and CDR2 is YYREEE in the germline V gene (reference sequence). CDR3 coding DNA: TGTGCCAGCAGCTTGGGACTAGCGGAAAATCAAGAGACCCAGTACTTC. Residues: CASSLGLAENQETQYF. Supplemented by reference TRBV5-4 and TRBJ2-5, the full variable domain reads ETGVTQSPTHLIKTRGQQVTLRCSSQSGHNTVSWYQQALGQGPQFIFQYYREEENGRGNFPPRFSGLQFPNYSSELNVNALELDDSALYLCASSLGLAENQETQYFGPGTRLLVL.

This clonotype was counted only a few times. The chain uses TRBV6-2 or TRBV6-3 and TRBJ2-2; D remains ambiguous. Trimming took 6 bases from V and 7 from J, leaving 12 bases between them. The CDR3 runs 13 residues. Per the germline V gene, CDR1 is MNHEY and CDR2 is SVGEGT. The DNA of the CDR3 is TGTGCCAGCAGAAACCCGGGCCGCGGGGAGCTGTTTTTT. It translates to CASRNPGRGELFF.

V usage is TRBV12-3 or TRBV12-4 and J usage is TRBJ2-2; D perhaps matches TRBD2 (5 bases). The CDR3 is 14 residues long. V dropped 2 bases and J dropped 5 bases, with 9 bases sitting between them. CDR3: CASSLTEGTGELFF. In DNA form, the CDR3 reads TGTGCCAGCAGTTTAACTGAGGGAACCGGGGAGCTGTTTTTT.

The rearrangement links TRBV12-3 or TRBV12-4 to TRBJ2-3; tentative D call: TRBD1 (5 bases). The CDR3 runs to 12 residues. The V end lost 5 bases, the J end lost 5 bases, and 8 bases lay between the germline ends. CDR3 sequence (DNA): TGTGCCAGCAGTCTCGGACAAGATACGCAGTATTTT. Protein product: CASSLGQDTQYF.

This rearrangement joins TRBV10-3 to TRBJ1-2, with 8 nucleotides matching TRBD1. Germline-derived CDR1 and CDR2 are ENHRY and SYGVKD. The V and J ends lost 6 bases and 4 bases, in that order; junction bases with no gene match: 10. The CDR3 runs 15 residues. The CDR3 sequence is CAISSPGTGSYGYTF. CDR3 nucleotide sequence: TGTGCCATCAGCAGTCCCGGGACAGGATCCTATGGCTACACCTTC.

There are a few counts of this clonotype. This chain joins TRBV4-2 and TRBJ2-5; 7 bases are a match to TRBD1. The J call may be faulty, since TRBJ2-7 better matches the DNA end. Germline CDR1 reads LGHNA; CDR2 reads YNFKEQ. There are 14 residues in the CDR3. CDR3 loop: CASSQADRVSEQYF. CDR3 in DNA: TGTGCCAGCAGCCAGGCTGACAGGGTCAGCGAGCAGTACTTC.

V usage is TRBV29-1 and J usage is TRBJ2-2, with D unclear. The CDR3 has 13 residues. Looked up from germline, CDR1 is SQVTM and CDR2 is ANQGSEA. The V end lost 3 bases, the J end lost 4 bases, and 9 bases lay between the germline ends. The CDR3 sequence is CSVDEQATGELFF. The CDR3 DNA sequence: TGCAGCGTTGATGAGCAAGCCACCGGGGAGCTGTTTTTT.

A note on this clonotype: This may be a read error, as it is one base from a much larger clone. The chain joins TRBV6-1 to TRBJ1-5; TRBD1 agrees at 7 bases. The CDR3 consists of 15 residues. Per germline, CDR1 MNHNS and CDR2 SASEGT. V gave up 6 bases and J gave up 5 bases; unmatched junction bases: 10. In DNA form, the CDR3 reads TGTGCCAGCAGCCAAGGGGGCGGCGCCCATCAGCCCCAGCATTTT. It translates to CASSQGGGAHQPQHF.

The rearrangement joins TRBV6-5 to TRBJ1-2; TRBD1 is a possible D gene (6 bases). The CDR3 is made up of 13 amino acids. Looked up from germline, CDR1 is MNHEY and CDR2 is SVGAGI. Trimming removed 2 bases from V and 4 bases from J, with 8 bases in between. The CDR3 here is CASSYADSYGYTF. In nucleotides, the CDR3 is TGTGCCAGCAGTTACGCGGACAGCTATGGCTACACCTTC.

J is TRBJ2-7 and V is TRBV29-1; TRBD1 is a possible D gene (6 bases). This CDR3 has 11 amino acids. Germline lookup yields CDR1 SQVTM and CDR2 ANQGSEA. V was pared by 2 bases and J by 6 bases, with 8 bases between. CDR3 protein: CSVELRGEQYF. As DNA, the CDR3 is TGCAGCGTTGAACTCAGGGGCGAGCAGTACTTC.

This clonotype was recorded a few times. The CDR3 sequence: CASKSLVDTQYF. Here the CDR3 DNA reads TGTGCCAGCAAATCTCTCGTAGATACGCAGTATTTT. V usage is TRBV2 and J usage is TRBJ2-3, with unresolved D. The CDR3 totals 12 residues. V was trimmed by 7 bases and J by 5 bases, leaving 10 bases between them. Per germline, CDR1 SNHLY and CDR2 FYNNEI.

The chain links TRBV7-2 to TRBJ2-7; possible D gene TRBD2, 6 bases. Germline V gives CDR1 SGHTA, CDR2 FQGNSA. This CDR3 region has 15 residues. Trimming shortened V by 5 bases and J by 4 bases, and 18 bases separated the two germline ends. CDR3 loop: CASSLRDSRLYEQYF. For the CDR3, the DNA is TGTGCCAGCAGCCTTAGGGACTCCAGACTTTACGAGCAGTACTTC.

This CDR3 reads CASSQTRGGQVTGGDEKLFF. The CDR3 DNA reads TGCGCCAGCAGCCAGACTCGGGGGGGGCAGGTAACGGGCGGCGATGAAAAACTGTTTTTT. The chain is built from TRBV4-1 and TRBJ1-4, with D maybe TRBD1 (6 bases). Germline lookup yields CDR1 MGHRA and CDR2 YSYEKL. The V end lost 3 bases, the J end lost 6 bases, and 29 bases lay between the germline ends. This CDR3 has 20 residues.

This clonotype was seen more than once but under ten times. This rearrangement joins TRBV27 to TRBJ2-1; D is uncertain. V lost 0 bases, J lost 7 bases, and 7 bases lay in between. CDR1 MNHEY and CDR2 SMNVEV come from the germline V gene (reference sequence). The CDR3 sequence is 13 residues long. CDR3 sequence (DNA): TGTGCCAGCAGTTTATCGCCAGGTAATGAGCAGTTCTTC. This sequence encodes CASSLSPGNEQFF.

This chain links TRBV10-3 with TRBJ2-1; 7 positions agree with TRBD1. The J call may be wrong; the DNA end is better matched by TRBJ2-7. The germline V gene has CDR1 ENHRY and CDR2 SYGVKD. There are 14 residues in the CDR3. Here the CDR3 DNA reads TGTGCCATCAGTACAGGGACAGCCTACAATGAGCAGTACTTC. It specifies CAISTGTAYNEQYF.